One sample yielded the 31 T cell receptor beta chains listed below, sequenced in a study of OX40 agonist ivuxolimab in advanced cancers. This table comes from immunoSEQ multiplex PCR, and its TCRdb copy is limited to in-frame clones, with some not included. The profile shows tens of thousands of clones, around nine tenths of them singletons. The material sequenced was CD4+ or CD8+ T cells sorted from blood, taken in a trial of the OX40 agonist ivuxolimab. The source is an adult with an advanced solid tumor such as melanoma, head and neck, liver or kidney cancer.

J is TRBJ2-5 and V is TRBV27; D might be TRBD2 (6 bases). Germline loops: CDR1 MNHEY, CDR2 SMNVEV (reference sequence). This CDR3 is 15 amino acids long. Trimming took off 5 bases at V and 5 bases at J, with 18 bases between the two ends. This CDR3 is CASSTRHRGTETQYF. CDR3 in DNA: TGTGCCAGCAGTACTAGACATCGGGGGACCGAGACCCAGTACTTC.

The rearrangement joins TRBV9 to TRBJ1-2; the match to TRBD1 covers 8 bases. The CDR3 runs 15 residues. V lost 2 bases and J lost 4; bases outside the gene matches: 7. The germline gives CDR1 SGDLS, CDR2 YYNGEE. CDR3 in DNA: TGTGCCAGCAGCGTGCAGGCAGGGGGCGGCTATGGCTACACCTTC. This codes for CASSVQAGGGYGYTF.

The J gene is TRBJ2-1, the V gene TRBV7-9; 7 positions agree with TRBD1. V shed 1 base and J 5 bases; nucleotides not matched to a gene: 11. Germline CDR1 is SEHNR and CDR2 is FQNEAQ (reference sequence). The CDR3 is made up of 17 amino acids. CDR3 sequence (DNA): TGTGCCAGCAGCTTAGTGAGGGGGCCCGGCCTTAACAATGAGCAGTTCTTC. Translated, it gives CASSLVRGPGLNNEQFF. Variable domain in full (rest from reference TRBV7-9 and TRBJ2-1): DTGVSQNPRHKITKRGQNVTFRCDPISEHNRLYWYRQTLGQGPEFLTYFQNEAQLEKSRLLSDRFSAERPKGSFSTLEIQRTEQGDSAMYLCASSLVRGPGLNNEQFFGPGTRLTVL.

This chain links TRBV6-6 with TRBJ2-7; TRBD2 is a possible D gene (6 bases). The V gene's germline CDR1 is MNHNY and CDR2 SVGAGI (reference sequence). This CDR3 spans 14 amino acids. With 0 bases removed from V and 2 bases from J, the gap between germline ends came to 8 bases. CDR3 loop: CASSYSRETYEQYF. DNA for the CDR3: TGTGCCAGCAGTTACTCGCGGGAAACCTACGAGCAGTACTTC.

The CDR3 spells CASSLGQGDNSYGYTF. Written as DNA, the CDR3 is TGCGCCAGCAGCTTGGGACAGGGGGACAATTCCTATGGCTACACCTTC. This chain links TRBV5-1 with TRBJ1-2, with TRBD1 matching 9 bases. The V gene end was trimmed by 0 bases and the J gene end by 4 bases; junction bases not matched to a gene: 7. CDR1 and CDR2 from the germline V gene are SGHRS and YFSETQ. The CDR3 loop spans 16 amino acids.

J is TRBJ1-4 and V is TRBV6-6, with 8 bases aligning to TRBD1. Germline V gene lookup returns CDR1 MNHNY and CDR2 SVGAGI (reference sequence). The CDR3 has 15 residues. The ends lost 6 bases at V and 1 base at J; junction bases unmatched: 4. The CDR3 spells CASSTTGGTNEKLFF. The CDR3 bases are TGTGCCAGCAGCACAACAGGGGGAACTAATGAAAAACTGTTTTTT.

In its sample, this clone was seen once. This rearrangement joins TRBV5-1 to TRBJ2-7, with 12 bases that match TRBD1. Germline V gives CDR1 SGHRS, CDR2 YFSETQ. The junction had 2 bases not matched to a gene; V was cut back by 4 bases and J by 3 bases. The CDR3 has 14 amino acids. CDR3 coding DNA: TGCGCCAGCAGCGGGACAGGGGGCATCTACGAGCAGTACTTC. This translates into CASSGTGGIYEQYF.

This clone was recorded once. V gene TRBV30 combines with J gene TRBJ2-5; D is unresolved. CDR3 length equals 14 residues. Per germline, CDR1 GTSNPN and CDR2 SVGIG (reference sequence). V was pared by 2 bases and J by 1 base, with 11 bases between. The CDR3 region has the DNA TGTGCCTGGAGTATGGCTCTCATCCAAGAGACCCAGTACTTC. It is translated as CAWSMALIQETQYF.

This clone was detected a few times. V usage is TRBV6-5 and J usage is TRBJ1-1; D is unclear. Between the trimmed V and J ends, which lost 0 bases and 2 bases, there was a span of 7 bases. This CDR3 is 14 amino acids long. Germline V gene data show CDR1 as MNHEY and CDR2 as SVGAGI. CDR3 loop: CASSYSSANTEAFF. CDR3 sequence (DNA): TGTGCCAGCAGTTACTCATCGGCAAACACTGAAGCTTTCTTT.

The chain employs TRBV6-6 and TRBJ1-1; TRBD1 might be the D (5 bases). Germline CDR1 MNHNY, CDR2 SVGAGI (reference sequence). The length of the CDR3 is 15 residues. The V gene lost 8 bases and the J gene lost 0 bases, with 16 bases spanning the gap. CDR3 nucleotide sequence: TGTGCCAGCTGCCCGCGAGCGGGACTGAACACTGAAGCTTTCTTT. It specifies CASCPRAGLNTEAFF.

The chain couples TRBV29-1 to TRBJ2-5; 10 positions agree with TRBD1. Losses at the gene ends were 8 bases for V and 4 bases for J; bases not matched to a gene: 4. CDR3 length equals 12 residues. Germline V CDR1 and CDR2: SQVTM, ANQGSEA. CDR3 in amino acids: CSIWTGGETQYF. CDR3 DNA sequence: TGCAGCATCTGGACAGGGGGAGAGACCCAGTACTTC. Supplemented by reference TRBV29-1 and TRBJ2-5, the full variable domain reads SAVISQKPSRDICQRGTSLTIQCQVDSQVTMMFWYRQQPGQSLTLIATANQGSEATYESGFVIDKFPISRPNLTFSTLTVSNMSPEDSSIYLCSIWTGGETQYFGPGTRLLVL.

J is TRBJ2-2 and V is TRBV19; D unclear. Germline V gene data show CDR1 as LNHDA and CDR2 as SQIVND (reference sequence). The V end lost 3 bases, the J end lost 1 base, and 9 bases lay between the germline ends. This CDR3 is built from 15 residues. The DNA for the CDR3 is TGTGCCAGTAGTATGGGGTCAGTGAACACCGGGGAGCTGTTTTTT. Translating it yields CASSMGSVNTGELFF.

V and J are TRBV10-1 and TRBJ1-2; TRBD1 matches 7 bases. The germline V gene has CDR1 WNHNN and CDR2 SYGVQD (reference sequence). CDR3 size: 13 residues. V trimming: 5 bases; J trimming: 5 bases; junction bases outside the gene matches: 5. CDR3 protein: CASSRGRGYGYTF. DNA for the CDR3: TGCGCCAGCAGTCGCGGCAGGGGGTATGGCTACACCTTC.

V is TRBV7-8 and J is TRBJ2-3, with TRBD1 as a possible D gene (6 bases). Germline V gene sequence: CDR1 SGHVS, CDR2 FQNEAQ. This CDR3 region has 14 residues. Trimming cost V 2 bases and J 3 bases, with 9 bases left between them. CDR3 in DNA: TGTGCCAGCAGCTTATCCCAGGGGACAGATACGCAGTATTTT. This translates into CASSLSQGTDTQYF.

In its sample, this clone was seen a few times. The chain joins TRBV5-1 to TRBJ1-4; D unresolved. The CDR3 covers 15 residues. V lost 0 bases and J 4 bases, leaving 10 bases between the germline ends. The germline gives CDR1 SGHRS, CDR2 YFSETQ. The CDR3 sequence is CASSLGTGYNEKLFF. The CDR3 region has the DNA TGCGCCAGCAGCTTGGGTACGGGATATAATGAAAAACTGTTTTTT. The complete variable domain, with remaining parts taken from reference TRBV5-1 and TRBJ1-4, reads KAGVTQTPRYLIKTRGQQVTLSCSPISGHRSVSWYQQTPGQGLQFLFEYFSETQRNKGNFPGRFSGRQFSNSRSEMNVSTLELGDSALYLCASSLGTGYNEKLFFGSGTQLSVL.

About this clone itself: A junction boundary mismatches the germline segment, possibly from a read error. The chain recombines TRBV5-1 with TRBJ2-1, with 8 nucleotides matching TRBD2. The CDR3 covers 16 residues. Germline V lookup: CDR1 SGHRS, CDR2 YFSETQ. CDR3 sequence: CASRLDRGSGSYEQFF. In DNA, the CDR3 is TGCGCCAGCAGGTTGGATCGGGGCAGCGGGAGTTACGAGCAGTTCTTC.

V usage is TRBV25-1 and J usage is TRBJ2-7; 9 nucleotides match TRBD1. Germline-derived CDR1 and CDR2 are MGHDK and SYGVNS. V shed 7 bases and J 4 bases; nucleotides not matched to a gene: 5. This CDR3 region has 13 residues. CDR3 DNA sequence: TGTGCCAGCAAGGAGACAGGGGGTTACGAGCAGTACTTC. This gives the protein CASKETGGYEQYF.

The chain has TRBV11-2 and TRBJ2-3; 8 bases match TRBD1. Germline CDR1 is SGHAT and CDR2 is FQNNGV. The CDR3 has 15 residues. Trimming at V came to 5 bases and at J to 5 bases, leaving 9 bases not matched to a gene. DNA of the CDR3: TGTGCCAGCAGCCCTACGACAGGGGCGGGAGATACGCAGTATTTT. It is translated as CASSPTTGAGDTQYF.

This chain connects TRBV6-5 to TRBJ1-5; 7 nucleotides line up with TRBD1. Germline CDR1 reads MNHEY; CDR2 reads SVGAGI. The junction had 4 bases not matched to a gene; V was cut back by 4 bases and J by 4 bases. CDR3 size: 14 residues. The CDR3 here is CASSSMTGNQPQHF. CDR3 bases: TGTGCCAGCAGTTCCATGACAGGGAATCAGCCCCAGCATTTT.

This clone was seen just once. The chain recombines TRBV19 with TRBJ1-5; 8 nucleotides align to TRBD1. This CDR3 comprises 15 residues. Unmatched junction bases numbered 7, after V lost 6 bases and J lost 3 bases. The germline V gene has CDR1 LNHDA and CDR2 SQIVND (reference sequence). The CDR3 nucleotides are TGTGCCAGTAGAGGGGACAGGTCGCACAATCAGCCCCAGCATTTT. It yields the protein CASRGDRSHNQPQHF.

This chain joins TRBV6-5 and TRBJ2-4; 9 bases are shared with TRBD1. CDR1 is MNHEY and CDR2 is SVGAGI in the germline V gene. V lost 6 bases to trimming and J lost 8 bases; unmatched junction nucleotides: 11. There are 15 residues in the CDR3. The CDR3 region has the DNA TGTGCCAGCAGATCGACCGGGACAGGGAAGGACATTCAGTACTTC. Its translation: CASRSTGTGKDIQYF.

CDR3 protein: CASSLGDRKTDTQYF. Written as DNA, the CDR3 is TGTGCCAGCAGCTTGGGGGACAGAAAAACAGATACGCAGTATTTT. The chain carries TRBV5-4 and TRBJ2-3; 7 nucleotides match TRBD1. The CDR3 runs 15 residues. Germline V gives CDR1 SGHNT, CDR2 YYREEE (reference sequence). Trimming took 0 bases from V and 3 from J; bases not matched to a gene: 4. The whole variable domain, remainder taken from reference TRBV5-4 and TRBJ2-3, is ETGVTQSPTHLIKTRGQQVTLRCSSQSGHNTVSWYQQALGQGPQFIFQYYREEENGRGNFPPRFSGLQFPNYSSELNVNALELDDSALYLCASSLGDRKTDTQYFGPGTRLTVL.

The rearrangement links TRBV19 to TRBJ2-1; 14 bases are shared with TRBD2. J was trimmed by 7 bases and V by 5 bases; bases with no gene match: 4. The CDR3 totals 15 residues. Germline-derived CDR1 and CDR2 are LNHDA and SQIVND (reference sequence). The DNA of the CDR3 is TGTGCCAGTAGTCCGTGGACTAGCGGGAGGAATGAGCAGTTCTTC. It specifies CASSPWTSGRNEQFF.

This chain connects TRBV11-2 to TRBJ2-7; tentative D call: TRBD1 (5 bases). The germline V gene encodes CDR1 SGHAT and CDR2 FQNNGV. The CDR3 is 13 amino acids. V was clipped by 3 bases and J by 6 bases, with 12 bases between them. In nucleotides, the CDR3 is TGTGCCAGCAGCTTTGGACAAGCCCTCGAGCAGTACTTC. Translated, it gives CASSFGQALEQYF.

The chain recombines TRBV30 with TRBJ2-3; a weak D match, TRBD2 (5 bases). Trimming cost V 3 bases and J 2 bases, with 12 bases left between them. Germline values: CDR1 GTSNPN, CDR2 SVGIG (reference sequence). The CDR3 is 14 residues long. Written as DNA, the CDR3 is TGTGCCTGGAGCGGGATCTCCCCCACAGATACGCAGTATTTT. Its protein product is CAWSGISPTDTQYF.

This chain links TRBV19 with TRBJ2-4; D perhaps matches TRBD1 (6 bases). Trimming left V 5 bases short and J 3 bases short, with 11 bases between. This CDR3 has 14 residues. CDR1 is LNHDA, CDR2 SQIVND, per germline (reference sequence). The CDR3 here is CASSPGHLKNIQYF. In DNA form, the CDR3 reads TGTGCCAGTAGTCCGGGACACCTCAAAAACATTCAGTACTTC.

V is TRBV6-5 and J is TRBJ2-1; 7 bases agree with TRBD2. Per the germline V gene, CDR1 is MNHEY and CDR2 is SVGAGI. The length of the CDR3 is 16 residues. The trim removed 4 bases at V and 2 bases at J, leaving 8 bases unmatched. For the CDR3, the DNA is TGTGCCAGCAGTTTCTCCGGGACTACAACCTACAATGAGCAGTTCTTC. This codes for CASSFSGTTTYNEQFF.

This clone came up a few times. The chain is built from TRBV7-2 and TRBJ1-2; D is uncertain. The germline V gene encodes CDR1 SGHTA and CDR2 FQGNSA. V lost 5 bases, J lost 4 bases, and 5 bases lay in between. The CDR3 loop spans 11 amino acids. The CDR3 protein is CASSPIYGYTF. DNA of the CDR3: TGTGCCAGCAGCCCCATCTATGGCTACACCTTC.

The chain joins TRBV7-3 to TRBJ2-3, with TRBD2 as a possible D gene (5 bases). Per germline, CDR1 SGHTA and CDR2 FQGTGA. Trimming cost V 4 bases and J 8 bases, with 13 bases left between them. This CDR3 is 13 amino acids long. CDR3 sequence reads: CASSSKLATTQYF. CDR3 nucleotide sequence: TGTGCCAGCAGCTCCAAGTTAGCGACTACGCAGTATTTT.

The CDR3 region has the DNA TGCGCCAGCAGCTTGGGGTCCGGAGGGAAAGAGACCCAGTACTTC. Translation gives CASSLGSGGKETQYF. The chain employs TRBV5-1 and TRBJ2-5; D is perhaps TRBD2 (6 bases). V dropped 0 bases and J dropped 3 bases, with 12 bases sitting between them. This CDR3 is 15 amino acids long. Germline V gene lookup returns CDR1 SGHRS and CDR2 YFSETQ.

This rearrangement joins TRBV6-1 to TRBJ2-1; TRBD2 aligns across 7 bases. The V segment lost 6 bases and the J segment 3 bases; nucleotides outside the gene matches: 5. The CDR3 extends over 14 amino acids. The germline CDR1 and CDR2 sequences are MNHNS and SASEGT. The CDR3 sequence is CASRTGTNYNEQFF. CDR3 coding DNA: TGTGCCAGCAGAACCGGGACTAACTACAATGAGCAGTTCTTC.